This T cell receptor beta chain comes out of a study of blood T cell repertoires in COVID-19 (dated by TCRdb to 2020 to 2022). For the wider study: Samples covering the acute and convalescent phases of COVID-19 were provided by collaborators in the United States, Italy and Spain. The prospective study material was composed of cDNA or gDNA derived from T cells, B-cell-depleted T cells, or PBMCs. The dataset comprised deeply sampled blood TCRbeta repertoires from subjects exposed to, actively infected with, or recovered from COVID-19. The repertoires were made available in a free public database intended to serve as a resource for research on the immune response to SARS-CoV-2. Samples came from the ongoing ImmuneRACE study (first 160 participants) plus 1,254 subjects from 6 global collaborators. The sample metadata nearly always contained a de-identified subject ID, COVID-19 status, age in years and sex. Where available, HLA class I and class II types were taken from metadata supplied by the sample provider and were not determined by assay-based typing.

TCRbeta CDR3 regions were amplified from genomic DNA by means of the immunoSEQ Assay, a bias-controlled multiplex PCR. In the authors' own workflow: The number of nucleated cells in each sample was estimated from the amplification of reference gene primers within the assay. Sequence reads were collapsed and filtered to measure the absolute abundance of every unique TCRbeta CDR3 rearrangement. For each sample, productive Simpson clonality was calculated as the square root of Simpson's diversity index across productive rearrangements. This immuneACCESS table, as held by TCRdb, lists in-frame sequences with V and J called but not all clones. Of the missing ones, under half trace to an unresolved V gene in checked studies; the others have no known cause. V, J and clone size are those of that table, while D and trimming were read from the DNA. Recorded for this sample are 250,000 to 300,000 clones; around 87% of them occurred a single time. The leading ten clones occupy 1.5% of the sample.

Another Seattle source contributed samples from volunteer blood donors who had recovered from COVID-19. Each collaborating institution followed its own protocols to collect whole blood in K2EDTA tubes. For TCRbeta analysis, collaborators shipped samples in one of three forms: frozen whole blood, isolated PBMCs, or DNA extracted from either of those sample types. The full study reports these points: Clinical and demographic metadata were provided uncurated, with the amount varying by source and participant.

Notes on this clone: This receptor's antigen is unknown. Base-call qualities are not available, and no considerably larger clone is one nucleotide away.

Specimen: peripheral blood. The receptor was derived from a woman aged 35 to 49 who had recovered from COVID-19.

The DNA is TGCGCCAGCAGCTTGGAGCCCTCCCCAGGGTTGAACACCGGGGAGCTGTTTTTT. Its protein is CASSLEPSPGLNTGELFF. The chain joins TRBV5-1 to TRBJ2-2; tentative D gene TRBD1, with 5 bases matching. The germline V gene yields SGHRS for CDR1 and YFSETQ for CDR2. V is reduced by 0 bases and J by 1 base, leaving a spacing of 16 bases between them. Counted from cysteine to phenylalanine, this CDR3 has 18 amino acids. Of the read, only the CDR3 DNA is kept; its 54 bases are in frame from base 1.